Listed here are 15 T cell receptor beta chains from one sample, sequenced in a study of T cells in Graves' hyperthyroidism and ophthalmopathy. RNA transcripts served as the template for amplifying TCR beta CDR3 regions. HTBI primers drove first-round RT-PCR of the TCR CDR3. TCRdb ran MiXCR on the multiplex PCR reads and lists one entry per CDR3 protein. Found here are more than 500,000 distinct CDR3 sequences, 46% of them singletons; the top ten hold about 45%. Specimen: peripheral blood or thyroid tissue (not recorded which). The source of these receptors is an adult woman with Graves' disease, either hyperthyroidism or ophthalmopathy (not recorded which).

This clonotype was seen only a few times. This chain joins TRBV7-3 and TRBJ1-6; perhaps TRBD1 as D (6 bases). V lost 4 bases, J lost 10 bases, and 20 bases lay in between. Germline V gene data show CDR1 as SGHTA and CDR2 as FQGTGA. The CDR3 is made up of 16 amino acids. CDR3 sequence reads: CASSSAPGAPGSPLHF. CDR3 sequence (DNA): TGTGCCAGCAGCTCCGCACCGGGGGCGCCAGGCTCACCCCTCCACTTT.

About this clonotype: A clone one base away is much larger, so this may be a read error. V usage is TRBV27 and J usage is TRBJ1-2; 8 nucleotides agree with TRBD1. Germline lookup yields CDR1 MNHEY and CDR2 SMNVEV (reference sequence). Trimming cost V 6 bases and J 4 bases; bases outside gene matches: 7. This CDR3 comprises 14 residues. The CDR3 nucleotides are TGTGCCAGCAGAGGACAGGGCAGCCTCTATGGCTACACCTTC. Translation: CASRGQGSLYGYTF.

The chain uses TRBV15 and TRBJ2-2, with 9 nucleotides matching TRBD2. This CDR3 region has 17 residues. Trimming at V came to 0 bases and at J to 2 bases, leaving 4 bases not matched to a gene. The germline V gene has CDR1 LNHNV and CDR2 YYDKDF (reference sequence). The chain's CDR3 is CATSRDRLAANTGELFF. In DNA form, the CDR3 reads TGTGCCACCAGCAGAGACCGACTAGCGGCCAACACCGGGGAGCTGTTTTTT.

This clonotype occurred many times. This chain connects TRBV2 to TRBJ2-7; 7 nucleotides agree with TRBD2. The CDR3 is made up of 13 amino acids. Germline V gives CDR1 SNHLY, CDR2 FYNNEI. Germline trimming cut 0 bases from V and 5 bases from J; bases unmatched to any gene: 1. The CDR3 spells CASSEARGDEQYF. The CDR3 bases are TGTGCCAGCAGTGAAGCACGGGGGGACGAGCAGTACTTC.

This clonotype was recorded many times. The chain couples TRBV2 to TRBJ2-3; D call uncertain. This CDR3 contains 16 residues. The V end lost 6 bases, the J end lost 1 base, and 17 bases lay between the germline ends. Germline assignment: CDR1 SNHLY and CDR2 FYNNEI. DNA for the CDR3: TGTGCCAGCAGCGATCCTGACGGTGACCGCACAGATACGCAGTATTTT. Its protein product is CASSDPDGDRTDTQYF.

The genes are TRBV6-2 or TRBV6-3 and TRBJ2-7; the D is unclear. V gave up 4 bases and J gave up 1 base, with 11 bases separating them. Germline V gene data show CDR1 as MNHEY and CDR2 as SVGEGT. The CDR3 sequence is 14 residues long. The CDR3: CASSSLEFSYEQYF. Here the CDR3 DNA reads TGTGCCAGCAGTTCCTTGGAGTTTTCCTACGAGCAGTACTTC.

This clonotype occurred many times. V and J are TRBV4-3 and TRBJ2-7, with 8 bases fitting TRBD2. V dropped 0 bases and J dropped 3; count of bases not matched to a gene: 7. The CDR3 has 16 amino acids. Looked up from germline, CDR1 is LGHNA and CDR2 is YSLEER. The CDR3, as DNA: TGCGCCAGCAGCCAAGACTTCGGGACTAGGCTCTACGAGCAGTACTTC. This gives the protein CASSQDFGTRLYEQYF.

This clonotype was seen a few times. The CDR3 nucleotides read TGCAGCGTTGGCCACCGACAGGGTCGGGATGAGCAGTTCTTC. It is translated as CSVGHRQGRDEQFF. V is TRBV29-1 and J is TRBJ2-1, with TRBD1 matching 7 bases. The CDR3 totals 14 residues. Germline lookup yields CDR1 SQVTM and CDR2 ANQGSEA. The ends lost 4 bases at V and 8 bases at J; junction bases unmatched: 11.

The V and J genes are TRBV19 and TRBJ2-2; TRBD2 agrees at 9 bases. V dropped 7 bases and J dropped 4; count of bases not matched to a gene: 4. The CDR3 extends over 14 amino acids. Germline V gene lookup returns CDR1 LNHDA and CDR2 SQIVND (reference sequence). The CDR3 DNA reads TGTGCCAGTATTGGCGGGAGGGGCACCGGGGAGCTGTTTTTT. Translation gives CASIGGRGTGELFF.

The chain uses TRBV7-2 and TRBJ1-1; 8 nucleotides agree with TRBD1. CDR1 and CDR2 (germline): SGHTA, FQGNSA. V dropped 5 bases and J dropped 5; count of bases not matched to a gene: 10. This CDR3 has 15 amino acids. CDR3 coding DNA: TGTGCCAGCAGCCTAGACAGGGGAGAAGGGACTGAAGCTTTCTTT. This encodes CASSLDRGEGTEAFF.

This chain links TRBV2 with TRBJ2-7; D is ambiguous. The CDR3 sequence is 15 residues long. CDR1 and CDR2 from the germline V gene are SNHLY and FYNNEI. The V end was cut by 1 base, the J end by 2 bases, with 12 bases between. CDR3 loop: CASSEGWPGTYEQYF. CDR3 nucleotide sequence: TGTGCCAGCAGTGAAGGTTGGCCGGGTACCTACGAGCAGTACTTC.

V gene TRBV7-9 combines with J gene TRBJ2-7, with a weak D call TRBD1 (6 bases). Trimming removed 4 bases at V and 6 bases at J, with 19 bases between. Germline loops: CDR1 SEHNR, CDR2 FQNEAQ (reference sequence). The CDR3 is made up of 15 amino acids. CDR3 loop: CASSSYRAAVPEQYF. For the CDR3, the DNA is TGTGCCAGCAGCTCGTACAGGGCGGCGGTTCCCGAGCAGTACTTC.

The chain is built from TRBV12-3 or TRBV12-4 and TRBJ1-6; TRBD1 agrees at 7 bases. The CDR3 loop spans 13 amino acids. V was clipped by 5 bases and J by 10 bases; unmatched bases: 5. CDR3 nucleotides: TGTGCCAGCAGTAGGACAGGTCGCTCACCCCTCCACTTT. It translates to CASSRTGRSPLHF.

This chain links TRBV7-9 with TRBJ1-4; D might be TRBD1 (5 bases). Trimming stripped 6 bases from V and 7 bases from J, with 15 bases between. This CDR3 is built from 14 residues. The germline CDR1 and CDR2 sequences are SEHNR and FQNEAQ (reference sequence). Here the CDR3 reads CASSLLRQGEKLFF. The DNA of the CDR3 is TGTGCCAGCAGTCTCCTGAGGCAGGGTGAAAAACTGTTTTTT. The variable domain in full, completed from reference TRBV7-9 and TRBJ1-4, reads DTGVSQNPRHKITKRGQNVTFRCDPISEHNRLYWYRQTLGQGPEFLTYFQNEAQLEKSRLLSDRFSAERPKGSFSTLEIQRTEQGDSAMYLCASSLLRQGEKLFFGSGTQLSVL.

This clonotype occurred many times. This CDR3 is CASSEVGDQPQHF. The CDR3 DNA reads TGTGCCAGCAGTGAGGTCGGTGATCAGCCCCAGCATTTT. The J gene is TRBJ1-5, the V gene TRBV6-1; D uncertain. V lost 3 bases to trimming and J lost 5 bases, with 8 bases between them. The CDR3 covers 13 residues. Per the germline V gene, CDR1 is MNHNS and CDR2 is SASEGT.